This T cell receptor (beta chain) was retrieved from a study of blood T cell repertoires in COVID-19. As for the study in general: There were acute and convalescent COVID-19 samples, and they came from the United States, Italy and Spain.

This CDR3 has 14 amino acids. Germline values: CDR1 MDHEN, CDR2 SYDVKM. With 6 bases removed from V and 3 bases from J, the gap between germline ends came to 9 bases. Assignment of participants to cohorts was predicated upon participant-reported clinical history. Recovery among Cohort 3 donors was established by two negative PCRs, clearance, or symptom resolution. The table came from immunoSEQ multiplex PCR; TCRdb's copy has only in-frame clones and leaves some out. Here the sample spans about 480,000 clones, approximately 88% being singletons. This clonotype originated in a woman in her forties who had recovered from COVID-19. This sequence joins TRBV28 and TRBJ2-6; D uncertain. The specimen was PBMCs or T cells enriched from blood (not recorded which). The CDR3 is CASSESRGANVLTF. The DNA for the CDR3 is TGTGCCAGCAGCGAGAGTCGTGGGGCCAACGTCCTGACTTTC.